The next 16 T cell receptor beta chains were all read from a single sample in a study of Graves' ophthalmopathy and Graves' hyperthyroidism. RNA transcripts were the source from which TCR beta CDR3 regions were amplified. First-round RT-PCR used HTBI primers; second-round multiplex PCR followed. MiXCR was run by TCRdb on the multiplex PCR reads, yielding one entry per CDR3 protein. The profile shows a few hundred thousand distinct CDR3 sequences, about 18% of them singletons. Sequencing used peripheral blood. These TCRs come from an adult woman with stable Graves' hyperthyroidism.

This clonotype was found a few times. The rearrangement links TRBV25-1 to TRBJ2-7; D is undetermined. The CDR3 has 10 amino acids. The V and J ends lost 3 bases and 7 bases respectively, with 4 bases between them. Germline CDR1 and CDR2: MGHDK and SYGVNS. Here the CDR3 reads CASSDVEQYF. The CDR3 nucleotides are TGTGCCAGCAGTGATGTTGAGCAGTACTTC.

This clonotype appeared many times. The chain recombines TRBV28 with TRBJ2-7; no clear D gene. Germline-derived CDR1 and CDR2 are MDHEN and SYDVKM. Trimming took 5 bases from V and 2 from J, leaving 13 bases between them. This CDR3 has 14 amino acids. CDR3 in amino acids: CASSKGRLTYEQYF. DNA of the CDR3: TGTGCCAGCAGTAAGGGCAGGCTAACCTACGAGCAGTACTTC.

The rearrangement joins TRBV6-2 or TRBV6-3 to TRBJ2-2; D gene unclear. The CDR3 runs to 13 residues. Germline-derived CDR1 and CDR2 are MNHEY and SVGEGT. The V end lost 4 bases, the J end lost 3 bases, and 6 bases lay between the germline ends. The chain's CDR3 is CASSSTHTGELFF. The CDR3, as DNA: TGTGCCAGCAGTTCCACCCACACCGGGGAGCTGTTTTTT.

The sample holds a few counts of this clonotype. This chain links TRBV6-5 with TRBJ2-7, with 7 bases that match TRBD1. Germline-derived CDR1 and CDR2 are MNHEY and SVGAGI. Losses at the gene ends were 6 bases for V and 7 bases for J; bases not matched to a gene: 12. There are 14 residues in the CDR3. For the CDR3, the DNA is TGTGCCAGCAGCACCACCGGGACAGATTATGAGCAGTACTTC. It is translated as CASSTTGTDYEQYF.

This clonotype was seen at least ten times. The CDR3 sequence is CSATEVGNSYEQYF. CDR3 DNA sequence: TGCAGTGCCACCGAGGTCGGCAATTCCTACGAGCAGTACTTC. The chain uses TRBV20-1 and TRBJ2-7; D gene ambiguous. CDR3 length: 14 amino acids. CDR1 and CDR2 (germline): DFQATT, SNEGSKA (reference sequence). V was shortened by 6 bases and J by 1 base, with 16 bases between the two germline ends.

This clonotype was counted at least ten times. The chain combines TRBV7-2 with TRBJ2-2; D may be TRBD1 or TRBD2 (5 bases each). CDR1 is SGHTA and CDR2 is FQGNSA in the germline V gene. V lost 4 bases and J 1 base, leaving 7 bases between the germline ends. This CDR3 contains 14 residues. The CDR3 DNA reads TGTGCCAGCAGCTCGGGACGGAACACCGGGGAGCTGTTTTTT. Its protein is CASSSGRNTGELFF.

The V and J genes are TRBV19 and TRBJ1-1, with D uncertain. The V end lost 1 base, the J end lost 2 bases, and 11 bases lay between the germline ends. The CDR3 sequence is 15 residues long. The germline CDR1 and CDR2 sequences are LNHDA and SQIVND (reference sequence). Written as DNA, the CDR3 is TGTGCCAGTAGTATAGGAGGAGGCCCCAACACTGAAGCTTTCTTT. It yields the protein CASSIGGGPNTEAFF.

This clonotype was detected many times. The V gene is TRBV2, the J gene TRBJ2-2; D not certain. Per the germline V gene, CDR1 is SNHLY and CDR2 is FYNNEI. Trimming took off 2 bases at V and 4 bases at J, with 11 bases between the two ends. The CDR3 spans 15 residues. The CDR3 DNA reads TGTGCCAGCAGTGAAAGTCTGCGGAGCACCGGGGAGCTGTTTTTT. Amino acids: CASSESLRSTGELFF.

The table lists this clonotype with many counts. The chain couples TRBV24-1 to TRBJ2-2; D is undetermined. The V gene lost 4 bases and the J gene lost 6 bases, with 5 bases spanning the gap. CDR1 KGHDR and CDR2 SFDVKD come from the germline V gene. The CDR3 is made up of 12 amino acids. The CDR3 coding sequence is TGTGCCACCAGTGAGATGGCCGGGGAGCTGTTTTTT. Its translation is CATSEMAGELFF.

This clonotype came up many times. The junction does not match germline at one end; this may be a read error. The V gene is TRBV7-7, the J gene TRBJ2-4, with TRBD1 matching over 10 bases. The CDR3 runs to 16 residues. Germline lookup yields CDR1 SSHAT and CDR2 FNYEAQ (reference sequence). CDR3 protein: CASSSPRDRGKNIQYF. In nucleotides, the CDR3 is TGTGCTAGCAGCTCCCCCCGGGACAGGGGAAAAAACATTCAGTACTTC. Based on the CDR3 plus reference TRBV7-7 and TRBJ2-4, the full variable domain is GAGVSQSPRYKVTKRGQDVTLRCDPISSHATLYWYQQALGQGPEFLTYFNYEAQPDKSGLPSDRFSAERPEGSISTLTIQRTEQRDSAMYRCASSSPRDRGKNIQYFGAGTRLSVL.

This clonotype showed up many times. CDR3: CSVEDGTYEQYF. The CDR3 DNA is TGCAGCGTTGAGGACGGGACCTACGAGCAGTACTTC. The chain combines TRBV29-1 with TRBJ2-7; the D gene is possibly TRBD2 (5 bases). Germline assignment: CDR1 SQVTM and CDR2 ANQGSEA. The CDR3 covers 12 residues. Trimming left V 3 bases short and J 2 bases short, with 8 bases between.

This clonotype was observed a handful of times. Possible read error: a much larger clone is one base away. The rearrangement links TRBV2 to TRBJ2-4; D gene ambiguous. CDR3 length equals 13 residues. Per germline, CDR1 SNHLY and CDR2 FYNNEI. V was clipped by 3 bases and J by 12 bases, with 15 bases between them. The CDR3 sequence: CASSEQKGSPQYF. The CDR3 DNA reads TGTGCCAGCAGTGAGCAGAAAGGTAGCCCTCAGTACTTC. Using reference TRBV2 and TRBJ2-4 for the parts outside the CDR3, the full variable domain is EPEVTQTPSHQVTQMGQEVILRCVPISNHLYFYWYRQILGQKVEFLVSFYNNEISEKSEIFDDQFSVERPDGSNFTLKIRSTKLEDSAMYFCASSEQKGSPQYFGAGTRLSVL.

This clonotype has ten or more counts. The chain carries TRBV3-1 and TRBJ2-5, with 10 positions matching TRBD2. V trimming: 1 base; J trimming: 2 bases; junction bases outside the gene matches: 1. Germline CDR1 reads LGHDT; CDR2 reads YNNKEL (reference sequence). The CDR3 sequence is 15 residues long. CDR3 loop: CASSQALAGQETQYF. CDR3 in DNA: TGTGCCAGCAGCCAAGCACTAGCGGGACAAGAGACCCAGTACTTC.

The J gene is TRBJ2-2, the V gene TRBV6-2 or TRBV6-3; 8 bases are shared with TRBD1. Trimming took 8 bases from V and 1 from J; bases not matched to a gene: 3. The CDR3 has 14 amino acids. The germline V gene encodes CDR1 MNHEY and CDR2 SVGEGT. This CDR3 reads CASYTGGNTGELFF. Written as DNA, the CDR3 is TGTGCCAGCTACACAGGGGGGAACACCGGGGAGCTGTTTTTT.

In its sample, this clonotype was seen many times. The J gene is TRBJ2-7, the V gene TRBV6-5; 12 nucleotides match TRBD2. This CDR3 region has 16 residues. Germline CDR1 reads MNHEY; CDR2 reads SVGAGI. The trim removed 4 bases at V and 5 bases at J, leaving 9 bases unmatched. The CDR3 protein is CASSLRTSGIIHEQYF. The CDR3 DNA sequence: TGTGCCAGCAGTTTAAGGACTAGCGGGATCATCCACGAGCAGTACTTC.

There are many counts of this clonotype. V gene TRBV29-1 combines with J gene TRBJ1-1; 7 bases align to TRBD1. This CDR3 spans 12 amino acids. Per the germline V gene, CDR1 is SQVTM and CDR2 is ANQGSEA. J was trimmed by 6 bases and V by 7 bases; bases with no gene match: 8. This CDR3 is CSADRARAEAFF. The CDR3 DNA reads TGCAGCGCCGACAGGGCGAGGGCTGAAGCTTTCTTT.